What follows describes a single TCR beta chain. This record comes from a study of T cell responses to AZD1222 COVID-19 vaccine. CDR3 length: 17 residues. In germline, CDR1 is LGHDT, CDR2 YNNKEL (reference sequence). V dropped 0 bases and J dropped 0 bases, with 14 bases sitting between them. The data were produced by immunoSEQ multiplex PCR, yet TCRdb's version contains in-frame clones alone and is incomplete. Found here are 130,000 to 150,000 clones, approximately 92% of them singletons; the top ten hold over 1.5%. This clonotype was obtained from an adult in good health. The rearrangement links TRBV3-1 (or the pseudogene TRBV3-2) to TRBJ2-5; a possible D gene is TRBD2 (6 bases). This specimen was peripheral blood, taken on day 0 of AZD1222 vaccination. The CDR3 DNA reads as TGTGCCAGCAGCCAAGAGGGGCGACGCGGGAACCAAGAGACCCAGTACTTC. This gives the protein CASSQEGRRGNQETQYF.